This T cell receptor (beta chain) was sequenced for a study of post-analysis software for immune sequencing data. About the study: Recorded subtypes: relapsing-remitting, secondary progressive, progressive-relapsing; some patients unannotated. General observations from the study: With TRBV5-6, TRBV5-1 and TRBV20-1 included, about five TRBV segments were more frequent in patients than in controls. Compared with controls, patients showed significantly lower normalized Chao1 diversity. Samples from a shared batch, those prepared together, strongly co-clustered by F measure.

Every TCR beta cDNA library bore unique molecular identifiers. About 500,000 cDNA molecules came from around 1 to 9.1 million T cells. Using its own MiXCR run on the PCR reads, TCRdb lists one record per CDR3 protein. The repertoire holds roughly 400,000 distinct CDR3 sequences, with roughly 40% as singletons. CDR1 ENHRY and CDR2 SYGVKD come from the germline V gene. The CDR3 totals 16 residues. Trimming cost V 6 bases and J 1 base, with 18 bases left between them. Regarding this clonotype: The antigen is undetermined.

The sequenced material came from blood. The V call is TRBV10-3, the J call TRBJ1-1; the D gene is possibly TRBD1 (5 bases). The clonotype originates from a girl aged 2 to 10 with multiple sclerosis. CDR3 protein: CAISQNYAGGNTEAFF. The CDR3 bases are TGTGCCATCAGCCAAAACTACGCGGGGGGGAACACTGAAGCTTTCTTT.